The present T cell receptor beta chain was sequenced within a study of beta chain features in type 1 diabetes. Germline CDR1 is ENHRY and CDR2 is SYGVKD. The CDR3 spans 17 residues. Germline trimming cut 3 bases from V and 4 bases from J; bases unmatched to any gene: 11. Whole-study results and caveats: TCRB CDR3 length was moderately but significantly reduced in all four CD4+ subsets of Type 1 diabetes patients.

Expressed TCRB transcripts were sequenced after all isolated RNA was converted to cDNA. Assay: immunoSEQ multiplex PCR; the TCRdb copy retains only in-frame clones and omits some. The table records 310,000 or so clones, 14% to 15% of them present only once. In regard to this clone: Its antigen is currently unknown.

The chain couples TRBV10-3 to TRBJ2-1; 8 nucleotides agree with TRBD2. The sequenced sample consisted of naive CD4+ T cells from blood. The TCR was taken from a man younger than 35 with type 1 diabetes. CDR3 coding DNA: TGTGCCATCAGTGATCCCACCGGGACTAGGCTGTACAATGAGCAGTTCTTC. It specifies CAISDPTGTRLYNEQFF.